This T cell receptor (beta chain) emerged from a study of cytomegalovirus exposure and HLA in healthy donors. In the PCR, 60 Vbeta and 13 Jbeta primers were used. Repertoires were generated with immunoSEQ multiplex PCR, while TCRdb's copy carries only in-frame clones and drops some. The repertoire includes 100,000 or so clones, roughly 70% of them detected once, and under 11% sits in the top ten. The CDR3 has 11 amino acids. CDR1 is MDHEN, CDR2 SYDVKM, per germline. To note about this clone: Its antigen is undetermined.

Whole-study results and caveats: TCR sequences were mostly rare, though some public TCRs occurred in many donors.

Sequencing was performed on PBMCs. This chain connects TRBV28 to TRBJ1-3; D unclear. The TCR comes from a man aged 45-65 years in good health and CMV-seronegative. The CDR3 nucleotides read TGTGGGCATGGCTCTGGAAACACCATATATTTT. This codes for CGHGSGNTIYF.